The next 8 T cell receptor beta chains were all read from a single sample in a study of T-cell memory formation after mild COVID-19. One entry per CDR3 protein results from TCRdb running MiXCR on the 5' RACE reads. The data show tens of thousands of distinct CDR3 sequences, about 6.7% seen once. The sample consisted of PBMCs or a T cell subset sorted from them (not recorded which). All receptors derive from an adult who had mild COVID-19 (a few samples of this study predate the infection). Cell type and time point are not known.

This clonotype was recorded many times. The chain couples TRBV20-1 to TRBJ2-3; TRBD2 aligns across 9 bases. With 2 bases clipped from V and 2 bases from J, the junction kept 2 bases outside the gene matches. This CDR3 is 14 amino acids long. The germline V gene encodes CDR1 DFQATT and CDR2 SNEGSKA (reference sequence). This CDR3 is CSARRLAATDTQYF. Written as DNA, the CDR3 is TGCAGTGCTAGAAGACTAGCGGCCACAGATACGCAGTATTTT.

This clonotype was observed a few times. The chain joins TRBV11-1 to TRBJ1-2; 9 nucleotides match TRBD1. This CDR3 has 15 residues. J lost 4 bases, V lost 4 bases, and 7 bases had no gene match. The V gene's germline CDR1 is SGHAT and CDR2 FQDESV (reference sequence). The CDR3 reads CASSSRTGEIYGYTF. The CDR3 DNA is TGTGCCAGCAGCTCTCGGACAGGGGAGATCTATGGCTACACCTTC. Variable domain in full (rest from reference TRBV11-1 and TRBJ1-2): EAEVAQSPRYKITEKSQAVAFWCDPISGHATLYWYRQILGQGPELLVQFQDESVVDDSQLPKDRFSAERLKGVDSTLKIQPAELGDSAMYLCASSSRTGEIYGYTFGSGTRLTVV.

In this sample, this clonotype turned up a few times. This chain joins TRBV6-6 and TRBJ1-4; D unclear. The V end was cut by 3 bases, the J end by 5 bases, with 7 bases between. Germline CDR1 MNHNY, CDR2 SVGAGI (reference sequence). This CDR3 region has 13 residues. The CDR3 loop reads CASSYYGNEKLFF. The CDR3 DNA reads TGTGCCAGCAGTTATTATGGGAATGAAAAACTGTTTTTT.

The table lists this clonotype with many counts. The gene calls are TRBV3-1 and TRBJ2-1; D is perhaps TRBD2 (6 bases). The CDR3 totals 11 residues. V was pared by 11 bases and J by 6 bases, with 11 bases between. Looked up from germline, CDR1 is LGHDT and CDR2 is YNNKEL (reference sequence). The CDR3 loop is CACGGLNEQFF. CDR3 nucleotide sequence: TGTGCCTGTGGAGGGCTCAATGAGCAGTTCTTC.

This clonotype was counted many times. In nucleotides, the CDR3 is TGTGCCAGCAGGGGTCGTAGCGGGACCACAGATACGCAGTATTTT. Its protein is CASRGRSGTTDTQYF. The rearrangement uses TRBV3-1 and TRBJ2-3; 8 positions agree with TRBD2. Germline V gene lookup returns CDR1 LGHDT and CDR2 YNNKEL (reference sequence). The trim removed 6 bases at V and 2 bases at J, leaving 7 bases unmatched. The CDR3 length is 15 residues.

V gene TRBV19 combines with J gene TRBJ1-2, with 8 bases fitting TRBD1. Germline lookup yields CDR1 LNHDA and CDR2 SQIVND (reference sequence). V lost 10 bases to trimming and J lost 2 bases; unmatched junction nucleotides: 3. The CDR3 totals 12 residues. CDR3 sequence (DNA): TGTGCCATCCGGACAGGGAACTATGGCTACACCTTC. Translation: CAIRTGNYGYTF.

This clonotype has a count of ten or more. This rearrangement joins TRBV24-1 to TRBJ2-2; weak D call: TRBD1 (6 bases). The CDR3 contains 16 residues. In germline, CDR1 is KGHDR, CDR2 SFDVKD. Trimming took 7 bases from V and 2 from J, leaving 16 bases between them. CDR3 residues: CATSPRGRGNTGELFF. The CDR3 nucleotides read TGTGCCACCAGCCCCAGGGGTCGGGGAAACACCGGGGAGCTGTTTTTT.

V is TRBV11-2 and J is TRBJ2-2; D is unresolved. The CDR3 extends over 14 amino acids. V was cut by 4 bases and J by 5 bases, with 11 bases left in between. CDR1 and CDR2 (germline): SGHAT, FQNNGV. This CDR3 reads CASSYSDRTGELFF. The CDR3, as DNA: TGTGCCAGCAGCTACTCCGATAGGACCGGGGAGCTGTTTTTT.